This is a list of T cell receptor beta chains from one sample in a study of technical replicates of blood from several donors. The method was immunoSEQ multiplex PCR; TCRdb's version includes in-frame clones alone and lacks a portion of them. The data show about 88,000 clones, about nine tenths seen once. Sequencing input: T cells isolated from PBMCs. These receptors all stem from a human donor in good health. Each CDR3 is given with its conserved first and last residue. Part of the rows lack a size; the others show once, few, many or a class for expanded clones.

TRBV27,-,15,TRBJ1-3,CASRPQGTAGNTIYF
TRBV19,once,17,TRBJ2-5,CASSIEGPQQGSETQYF
TRBV12-5,-,14,TRBJ2-1,CASGPSHRVNEQFF
TRBV6-6,-,13,TRBJ1-1,CASSSRPGSDAFF
TRBV6-5,-,15,TRBJ2-7,CASSYGAPSSYEQYF
TRBV27,-,15,TRBJ2-1,CASSFGIGAYNEQFF
TRBV20-1,-,11,TRBJ2-7,CSASPRNEQYF
TRBV5-1,-,15,TRBJ1-2,CASSETGGRVDGYTF
TRBV28,-,16,TRBJ2-1,CASSPMRDRARNEQFF
TRBV11-2,-,13,TRBJ2-1,CASSLSGYNEQFF
TRBV6-6,-,14,TRBJ2-7,CASRPGSVAYEQYF
TRBV6-1,-,11,TRBJ2-7,CASSEAGQQYF
TRBV19,-,12,TRBJ2-1,CASSMGRSEQFF
TRBV5-4,-,13,TRBJ2-7,CASSLGKPYEQYF